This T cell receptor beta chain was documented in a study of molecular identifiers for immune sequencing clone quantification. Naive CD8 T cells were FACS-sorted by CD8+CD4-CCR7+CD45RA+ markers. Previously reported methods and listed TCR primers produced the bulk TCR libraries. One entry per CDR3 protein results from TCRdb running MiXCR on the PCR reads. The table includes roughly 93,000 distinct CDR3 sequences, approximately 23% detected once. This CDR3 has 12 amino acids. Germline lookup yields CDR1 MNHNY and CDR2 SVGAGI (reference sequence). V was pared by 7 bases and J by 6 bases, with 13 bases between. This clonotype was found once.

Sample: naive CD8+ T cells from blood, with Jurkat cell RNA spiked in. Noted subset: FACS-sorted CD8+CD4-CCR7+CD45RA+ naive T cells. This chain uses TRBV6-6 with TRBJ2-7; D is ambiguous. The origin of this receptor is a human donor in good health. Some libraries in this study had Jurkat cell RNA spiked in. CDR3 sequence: CASIASNSEQYF. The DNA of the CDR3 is TGTGCCAGCATAGCCTCAAACTCCGAGCAGTACTTC.